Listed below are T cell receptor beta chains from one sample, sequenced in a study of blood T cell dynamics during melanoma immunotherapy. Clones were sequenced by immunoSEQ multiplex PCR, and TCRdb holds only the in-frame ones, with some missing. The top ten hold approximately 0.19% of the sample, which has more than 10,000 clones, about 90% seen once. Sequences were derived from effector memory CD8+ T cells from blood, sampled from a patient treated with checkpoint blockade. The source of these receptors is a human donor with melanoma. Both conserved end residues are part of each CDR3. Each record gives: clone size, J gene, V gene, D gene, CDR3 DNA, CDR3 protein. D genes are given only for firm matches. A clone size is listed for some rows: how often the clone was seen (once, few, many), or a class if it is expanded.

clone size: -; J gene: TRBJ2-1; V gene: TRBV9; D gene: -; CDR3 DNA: TGTGCCAGCAGCGTAGTGGATCTAGGTAGCTACAATGAGCAGTTCTTC; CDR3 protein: CASSVVDLGSYNEQFF
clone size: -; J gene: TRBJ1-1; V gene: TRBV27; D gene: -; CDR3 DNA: TGTGCCAGCAGTTTGGGGAACACTGAAGCTTTCTTT; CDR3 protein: CASSLGNTEAFF
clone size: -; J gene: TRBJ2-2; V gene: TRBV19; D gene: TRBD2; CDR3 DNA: TGTGCCAGTACTCCGGGACTAGCGGGACCTGGGGAGCTGTTTTTT; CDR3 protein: CASTPGLAGPGELFF
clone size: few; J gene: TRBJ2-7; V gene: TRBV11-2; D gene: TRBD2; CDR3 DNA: TGTGCCAGCAGCTTAGGGACTAGCGGGACCTACGAGCAGTACTTC; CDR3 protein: CASSLGTSGTYEQYF
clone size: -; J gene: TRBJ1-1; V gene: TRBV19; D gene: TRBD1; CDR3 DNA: TGTGCCACCACCCGACAGGGAAACACTGAAGCTTTCTTT; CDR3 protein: CATTRQGNTEAFF
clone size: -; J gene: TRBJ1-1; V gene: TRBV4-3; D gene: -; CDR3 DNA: TGCGCCAGCAGCCAAGATTCAGTAGAAGCTTTCTTT; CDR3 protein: CASSQDSVEAFF
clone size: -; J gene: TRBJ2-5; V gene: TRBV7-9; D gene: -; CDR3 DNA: TGTGCCAGCAGCTTAGAGCGAAGGCGGTCGGAGACCCAGTACTTC; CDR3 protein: CASSLERRRSETQYF
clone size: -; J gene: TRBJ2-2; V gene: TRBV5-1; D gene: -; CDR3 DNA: TGCGCCAGCAGGCAGCGGGCCGGGGAGCTGTTTTTT; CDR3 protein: CASRQRAGELFF
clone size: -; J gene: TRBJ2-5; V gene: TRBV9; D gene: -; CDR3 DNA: TGTGCCAGCAGCAGAGGGGGGGTAGAGACCCAGTACTTC; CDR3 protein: CASSRGGVETQYF
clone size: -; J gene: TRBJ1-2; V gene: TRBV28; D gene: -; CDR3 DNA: TGTGCCAGCAGTTTTTGGAAGGGAGGTAGTACGGGCTACACCTTC; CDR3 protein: CASSFWKGGSTGYTF
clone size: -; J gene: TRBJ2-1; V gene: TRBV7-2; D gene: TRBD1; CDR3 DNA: TGTGCCAGCAGCTTAGCCCGGACAGGGGTTAATGAGCAGTTCTTC; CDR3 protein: CASSLARTGVNEQFF
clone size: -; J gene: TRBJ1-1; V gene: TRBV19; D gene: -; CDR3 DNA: TGTGCCAGTAGTATTGGGTGGGTTTTAGAGAACACTGAAGCTTTCTTT; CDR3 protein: CASSIGWVLENTEAFF
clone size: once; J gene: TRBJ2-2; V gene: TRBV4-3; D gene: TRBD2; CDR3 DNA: TGCGCCAGCAGCCAAGAACTAGCGGAGAACACCGGGGAGCTGTTTTTT; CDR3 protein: CASSQELAENTGELFF
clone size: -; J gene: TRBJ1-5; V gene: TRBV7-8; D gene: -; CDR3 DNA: TGTGCCAGCAGCTTAGGGGCAGCAGATCAGCCCCAGCATTTT; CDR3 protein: CASSLGAADQPQHF
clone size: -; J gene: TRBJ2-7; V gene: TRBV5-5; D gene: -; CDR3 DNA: TGTGCCAGCAGATCCGGGGTGACCTACGAGCAGTACTTC; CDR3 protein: CASRSGVTYEQYF
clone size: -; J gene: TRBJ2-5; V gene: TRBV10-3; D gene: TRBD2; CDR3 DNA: TGTGCCATCAGGAAACTAGCGGGGGAGGAGACCCAGTACTTC; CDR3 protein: CAIRKLAGEETQYF
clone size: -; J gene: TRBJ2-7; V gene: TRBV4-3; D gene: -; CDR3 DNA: TGCGCCAGCAGCCAAGAGGCTAGCGACTACGAGCAGTACTTC; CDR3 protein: CASSQEASDYEQYF
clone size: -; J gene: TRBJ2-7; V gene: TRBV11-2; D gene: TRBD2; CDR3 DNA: TGTGCCAGCAGCTTTAATTTGCTAGCGGGAGGGCTTAGCCACGAGCAGTACTTC; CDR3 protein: CASSFNLLAGGLSHEQYF
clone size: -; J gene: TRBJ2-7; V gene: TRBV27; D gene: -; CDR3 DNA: TGTGCCAGCAGCCCACGGGGTATCCCATCCTACGAGCAGTACTTC; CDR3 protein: CASSPRGIPSYEQYF
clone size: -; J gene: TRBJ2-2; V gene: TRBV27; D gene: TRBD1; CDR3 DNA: TGTGCCAGCAGCTCGGGACAGGCACTTTTGGAGCTGTTTTTT; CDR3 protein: CASSSGQALLELFF
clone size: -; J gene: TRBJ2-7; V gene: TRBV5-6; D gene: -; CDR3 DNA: TGTGCCAGCAGCTTTTGGTTTGGGCAGGGTGGACACGAGCAGTACTTC; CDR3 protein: CASSFWFGQGGHEQYF
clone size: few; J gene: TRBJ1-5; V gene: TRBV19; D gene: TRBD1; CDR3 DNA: TGTGCCAGTAGTACCTGGGACAGTAGCAATCAGCCCCAGCATTTT; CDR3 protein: CASSTWDSSNQPQHF
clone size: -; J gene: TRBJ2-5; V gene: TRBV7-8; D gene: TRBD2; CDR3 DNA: TGTGCCAGCAGCTCCCGAAGCGGGAGGGAGGTCAAGGTGACCCAGTACTTC; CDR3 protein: CASSSRSGREVKVTQYF
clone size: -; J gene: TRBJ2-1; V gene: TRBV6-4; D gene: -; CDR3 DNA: TGTGCCAGCAGTGACGGGTGGGAGCAGTTCTTC; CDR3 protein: CASSDGWEQFF
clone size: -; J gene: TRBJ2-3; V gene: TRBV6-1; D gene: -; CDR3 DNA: TGTGCCAGCAGTGAAGGGGGAGGACCCCGGGATACGCAGTATTTT; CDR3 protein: CASSEGGGPRDTQYF
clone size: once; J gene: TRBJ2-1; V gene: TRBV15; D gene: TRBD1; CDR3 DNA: TGTGCCACCCGGATAGGGGACAGGGTAATCAATGAGCAGTTCTTC; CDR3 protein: CATRIGDRVINEQFF
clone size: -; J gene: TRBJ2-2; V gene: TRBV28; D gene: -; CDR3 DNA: TGTGCCAGCAGCCCCGGGACTTCCACCGGGGAGCTGTTTTTT; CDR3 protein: CASSPGTSTGELFF
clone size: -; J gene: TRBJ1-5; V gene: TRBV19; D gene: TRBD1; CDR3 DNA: TGTGCCAGTGGACAGGGTAATCAGCCCCAGCATTTT; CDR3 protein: CASGQGNQPQHF
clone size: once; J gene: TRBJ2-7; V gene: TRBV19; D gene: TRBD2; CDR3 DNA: TGTGCCAGTAGTGCCCCAGCGGGAGGCGTAGGCGAGCAGTACTTC; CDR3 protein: CASSAPAGGVGEQYF
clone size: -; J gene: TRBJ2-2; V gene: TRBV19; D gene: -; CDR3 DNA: TGTGCCAGTAGTATATTTAGCCTCACGGGGGAGCTGTTTTTT; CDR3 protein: CASSIFSLTGELFF
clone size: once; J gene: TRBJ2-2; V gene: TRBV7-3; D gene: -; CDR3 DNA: TGTGCCAGCAGCCAAAGCGGGTATATCTCCCCCGGGGAGCTGTTTTTT; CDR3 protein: CASSQSGYISPGELFF
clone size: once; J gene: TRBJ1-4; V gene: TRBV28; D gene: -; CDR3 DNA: TGTGCCAGCAGTTTCCGAGGGCTTCAGGAAAAACTGTTTTTT; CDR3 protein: CASSFRGLQEKLFF
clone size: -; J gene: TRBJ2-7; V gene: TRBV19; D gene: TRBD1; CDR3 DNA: TGTGCCAGTAGTTCCGACAGGGCCCCCTACGAGCAGTACTTC; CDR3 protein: CASSSDRAPYEQYF
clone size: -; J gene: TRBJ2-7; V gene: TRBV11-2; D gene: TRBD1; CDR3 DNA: TGTGCCAGCAGCTTAGCGGCAGGGGGCTACGAGCAGTACTTC; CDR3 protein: CASSLAAGGYEQYF
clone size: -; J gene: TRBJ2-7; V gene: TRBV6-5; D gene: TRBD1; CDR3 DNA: TGTGCCAGCAACACGGGACAGGAAGCCTACGAGCAGTACTTC; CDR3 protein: CASNTGQEAYEQYF
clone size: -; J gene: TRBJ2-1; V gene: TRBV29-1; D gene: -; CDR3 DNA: TGCAGCGTCGAAAGCCGGAGCTCCTACAATGAGCAGTTCTTC; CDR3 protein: CSVESRSSYNEQFF
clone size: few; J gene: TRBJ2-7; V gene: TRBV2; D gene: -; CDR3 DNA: TGTGCCAGCAGGGACGACAGCGCCTACGAGCAGTACTTC; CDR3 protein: CASRDDSAYEQYF
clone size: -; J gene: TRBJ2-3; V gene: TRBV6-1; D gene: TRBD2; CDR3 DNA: TGTGCCAGCAGTGAGGGGCTGGGGGGGGATACGCAGTATTTT; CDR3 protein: CASSEGLGGDTQYF
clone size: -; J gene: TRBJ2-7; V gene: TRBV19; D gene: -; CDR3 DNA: TGTGCCAGTAGGGATTCGGCTAGCGACTCGGGGGAGCAGTACTTC; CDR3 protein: CASRDSASDSGEQYF
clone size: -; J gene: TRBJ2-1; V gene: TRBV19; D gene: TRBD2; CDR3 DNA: TGTGCCAGTAGTCTGGCTAGCGGGAGCGGTTCCTACAATGAGCAGTTCTTC; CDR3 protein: CASSLASGSGSYNEQFF
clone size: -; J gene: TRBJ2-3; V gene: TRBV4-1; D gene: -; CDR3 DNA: TGCGCCAGCAGCCAAACAGGGTCGATTGGTCCAGATACGCAGTATTTT; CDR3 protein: CASSQTGSIGPDTQYF
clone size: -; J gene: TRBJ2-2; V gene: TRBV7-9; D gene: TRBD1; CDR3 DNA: TGTGCCAGCAGCGGCACCAACGGAGGAACAGGGGCCACCGGGGAGCTGTTTTTT; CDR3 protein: CASSGTNGGTGATGELFF
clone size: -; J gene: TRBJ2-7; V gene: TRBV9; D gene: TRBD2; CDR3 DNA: TGTGCCAGCAGCGGAGGGACTAGCGGGAATAGATACGAGCAGTACTTC; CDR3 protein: CASSGGTSGNRYEQYF
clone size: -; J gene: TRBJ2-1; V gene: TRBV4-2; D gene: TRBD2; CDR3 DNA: TGTGCCAGCAGCCAAGAGGCTAGCGGGTCCTACAATGAGCAGTTCTTC; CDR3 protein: CASSQEASGSYNEQFF
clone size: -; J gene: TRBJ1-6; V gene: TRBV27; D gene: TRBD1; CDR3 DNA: TGTGCCAGCAGCCCCGGACAGGGTTTAAGCAATTCACCCCTCCACTTT; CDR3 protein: CASSPGQGLSNSPLHF